A single sample is the source of the 21 T cell receptor beta chains below, sequenced in a study of cytomegalovirus exposure and HLA in healthy donors. Produced via immunoSEQ multiplex PCR; TCRdb's table is partial and in-frame only. The repertoire includes some 130,000 clones, roughly 90% of them detected once, and around 1.5% sits in the top ten. Sequenced sample: PBMCs. These receptors were taken from a man aged 30 to 45 in good health and CMV-seronegative.

The chain has TRBV30 and TRBJ1-1; unclear D gene. Trimming cost V 0 bases and J 4 bases, with 6 bases left between them. Looked up from germline, CDR1 is GTSNPN and CDR2 is SVGIG (reference sequence). The CDR3 extends over 12 amino acids. CDR3 bases: TGTGCCTGGAGTGTAGAGGGCACTGAAGCTTTCTTT. It yields the protein CAWSVEGTEAFF.

The rearrangement joins TRBV2 to TRBJ1-1; D remains ambiguous. The V and J ends lost 8 bases and 7 bases respectively, with 11 bases between them. The CDR3 loop spans 11 amino acids. Germline V gene sequence: CDR1 SNHLY, CDR2 FYNNEI. For the CDR3, the DNA is TGTGCCAGCCATCAGGCCCTTGAAGCTTTCTTT. Translation gives CASHQALEAFF.

The chain links TRBV5-1 to TRBJ2-3, with TRBD2 matching 13 bases. CDR3 length: 19 residues. Per the germline V gene, CDR1 is SGHRS and CDR2 is YFSETQ. The junction had 13 bases not matched to a gene; V was cut back by 4 bases and J by 2 bases. The CDR3 nucleotides read TGCGCCAGCAGCGGCGGGACTAGCGGGATTAGCCTCAACACAGATACGCAGTATTTT. Translation: CASSGGTSGISLNTDTQYF.

This chain links TRBV5-4 with TRBJ1-2; 8 nucleotides line up with TRBD1. V was clipped by 4 bases and J by 8 bases; unmatched bases: 7. Germline-derived CDR1 and CDR2 are SGHNT and YYREEE (reference sequence). The CDR3 extends over 13 amino acids. In DNA form, the CDR3 reads TGTGCCAGCAGCCTGGACAGGGTTGGCGGCTACACCTTC. Encoded protein: CASSLDRVGGYTF.

This chain links TRBV9 with TRBJ1-4; 9 positions match TRBD1. The CDR3 sequence is 18 residues long. Germline CDR1 SGDLS, CDR2 YYNGEE. V shed 0 bases, J shed 3 bases, and the junction held 9 bases outside the gene matches. CDR3 in amino acids: CASSVGSGQGLANEKLFF. As DNA, the CDR3 is TGTGCCAGCAGCGTAGGGTCGGGACAGGGATTAGCTAATGAAAAACTGTTTTTT.

The rearrangement links TRBV12-5 to TRBJ2-5; 9 bases map to TRBD2. V lost 5 bases, J lost 3 bases, and 4 bases stayed unmatched. Germline V lookup: CDR1 LGHNT, CDR2 FRNRAP. This CDR3 spans 14 amino acids. CDR3 in amino acids: CASGRGRAEETQYF. For the CDR3, the DNA is TGTGCTAGTGGTCGCGGGAGGGCCGAAGAGACCCAGTACTTC.

The chain employs TRBV2 and TRBJ1-1; TRBD1 aligns across 10 bases. After removal of 8 bases from V and 1 base from J, the junction contained 10 bases not matched to a gene. The germline CDR1 and CDR2 sequences are SNHLY and FYNNEI. The CDR3 extends over 16 amino acids. The CDR3 DNA is TGTGCCAGCGGTCAACCGGGACAGGGGAAGAACACTGAAGCTTTCTTT. Its translation: CASGQPGQGKNTEAFF.

The chain couples TRBV30 to TRBJ1-5; TRBD1 aligns across 7 bases. V lost 3 bases, J lost 1 base, and 9 bases stayed unmatched. Germline assignment: CDR1 GTSNPN and CDR2 SVGIG (reference sequence). The CDR3 covers 16 residues. The CDR3 sequence: CAWSLRLQGSNQPQHF. The CDR3 DNA reads as TGTGCCTGGAGCTTAAGGCTACAGGGGAGCAATCAGCCCCAGCATTTT.

The chain carries TRBV19 and TRBJ2-7; the match to TRBD1 covers 8 bases. The CDR3 runs 15 residues. The germline CDR1 and CDR2 sequences are LNHDA and SQIVND (reference sequence). V dropped 5 bases and J dropped 7; count of bases not matched to a gene: 13. The CDR3 nucleotides are TGTGCCAGTAGTGCCCAGGACAGGGCGGCGCGGGAGCAGTACTTC. Residues: CASSAQDRAAREQYF.

The V and J genes are TRBV7-9 and TRBJ1-5, with D tentatively TRBD1 (5 bases). CDR3 length: 15 residues. From germline, CDR1 is SEHNR and CDR2 FQNEAQ (reference sequence). Trimming stripped 3 bases from V and 4 bases from J, with 13 bases between. DNA of the CDR3: TGTGCCAGCAGCTTCGCGGGGCTGGGAAATCAGCCCCAGCATTTT. Its protein is CASSFAGLGNQPQHF.

The chain couples TRBV5-6 to TRBJ2-1; D is ambiguous. There are 13 residues in the CDR3. V was cut by 4 bases and J by 2 bases, with 7 bases left in between. Looked up from germline, CDR1 is SGHDT and CDR2 is YYEEEE. Here the CDR3 DNA reads TGTGCCAGCAGCAACGACACCTACAATGAGCAGTTCTTC. Encoded protein: CASSNDTYNEQFF.

The rearrangement uses TRBV4-1 and TRBJ1-2, with D unresolved. With 1 base removed from V and 2 bases from J, the gap between germline ends came to 11 bases. The CDR3 runs 15 residues. Germline lookup yields CDR1 MGHRA and CDR2 YSYEKL. CDR3 loop: CASSQGSGTNYGYTF. As DNA, the CDR3 is TGCGCCAGCAGCCAAGGTTCGGGTACCAACTATGGCTACACCTTC.

The chain links TRBV5-1 to TRBJ2-3, with 10 bases lining up with TRBD1. This CDR3 region has 15 residues. Germline V gene sequence: CDR1 SGHRS, CDR2 YFSETQ. Unmatched junction bases numbered 6, after V lost 4 bases and J lost 4 bases. CDR3 sequence reads: CASSTGQGGADTQYF. The CDR3 DNA reads as TGCGCCAGCAGCACCGGACAGGGGGGCGCAGATACGCAGTATTTT. The complete variable domain, with remaining parts taken from reference TRBV5-1 and TRBJ2-3, reads KAGVTQTPRYLIKTRGQQVTLSCSPISGHRSVSWYQQTPGQGLQFLFEYFSETQRNKGNFPGRFSGRQFSNSRSEMNVSTLELGDSALYLCASSTGQGGADTQYFGPGTRLTVL.

V usage is TRBV4-1 and J usage is TRBJ2-1, with D unclear. The V gene's germline CDR1 is MGHRA and CDR2 YSYEKL. Trimming removed 1 base from V and 8 bases from J, with 9 bases in between. The CDR3 contains 13 residues. Here the CDR3 DNA reads TGCGCCAGCAGCCAAGGACCAGAGGATGAGCAGTTCTTC. The encoded protein is CASSQGPEDEQFF.

The V and J genes are TRBV28 and TRBJ2-7, with D maybe TRBD2 (7 bases). CDR1 MDHEN and CDR2 SYDVKM come from the germline V gene. The CDR3 loop spans 16 amino acids. V lost 3 bases, J lost 5 bases, and 20 bases lay in between. This chain's CDR3 is CASSFLFNRGGHEQYF. As DNA, the CDR3 is TGTGCCAGCAGTTTTTTGTTTAATAGGGGGGGCCACGAGCAGTACTTC.

J is TRBJ1-6 and V is TRBV27; TRBD1 aligns across 7 bases. In germline, CDR1 is MNHEY, CDR2 SMNVEV (reference sequence). With 6 bases clipped from V and 9 bases from J, the junction kept 14 bases outside the gene matches. The CDR3 covers 16 residues. DNA of the CDR3: TGTGCCAGCAGACGACAACAGGGGCTAATAATTTCACCCCTCCACTTT. It codes for CASRRQQGLIISPLHF.

The chain couples TRBV25-1 to TRBJ2-2; 10 bases map to TRBD1. The CDR3 is 16 residues long. Germline V gene sequence: CDR1 MGHDK, CDR2 SYGVNS. J gave up 5 bases and V 9 bases, and 12 bases lay outside the gene matches. CDR3 amino acids: CASKPRTGGRTGELFF. The CDR3 nucleotides are TGTGCCAGTAAGCCTCGGACAGGGGGAAGGACCGGGGAGCTGTTTTTT.

DNA for the CDR3: TGTGCCTGGAATCCCACCGCGGTTCCTTTCTTT. Amino acids: CAWNPTAVPFF. The chain couples TRBV30 to TRBJ1-1; D gene unclear. Germline CDR1 and CDR2: GTSNPN and SVGIG (reference sequence). V dropped 4 bases and J dropped 12 bases, with 15 bases sitting between them. This CDR3 region has 11 residues.

The genes are TRBV30 and TRBJ2-7; 7 bases agree with TRBD1. V was clipped by 0 bases and J by 4 bases; unmatched bases: 6. The germline V gene has CDR1 GTSNPN and CDR2 SVGIG (reference sequence). CDR3 length: 14 amino acids. CDR3 nucleotides: TGTGCCTGGAGTGTAAGCCAGGGGGTTTACGAGCAGTACTTC. Protein sequence: CAWSVSQGVYEQYF.

The chain has TRBV7-8 and TRBJ1-1, with 7 bases lining up with TRBD1. The CDR3 is made up of 11 amino acids. From germline, CDR1 is SGHVS and CDR2 FQNEAQ. Trimming at V came to 9 bases and at J to 7 bases, leaving 5 bases not matched to a gene. CDR3: CARTGFREAFF. Written as DNA, the CDR3 is TGTGCCAGGACAGGGTTCCGTGAAGCTTTCTTT.

This clone was seen a single time. V usage is TRBV10-2 and J usage is TRBJ1-1; D is perhaps TRBD1 (5 bases). The CDR3 spans 14 residues. V was cut by 6 bases and J by 3 bases, with 14 bases left in between. Germline assignment: CDR1 WSHSY and CDR2 SAAADI. The CDR3: CASRARGWDTEAFF. The CDR3 coding sequence is TGCGCCAGCAGAGCGCGGGGGTGGGACACTGAAGCTTTCTTT.